This T cell receptor beta chain was retrieved from a study of blood T cell repertoires in COVID-19. Profiling relied on immunoSEQ multiplex PCR, and the TCRdb table lists in-frame clones only, not all of them. Of tens of thousands of clones in the sample, 85% to 90% were seen once. The germline V gene encodes CDR1 SGHAT and CDR2 FQNNGV. The CDR3 length is 14 residues. V lost 0 bases to trimming and J lost 7 bases; unmatched junction nucleotides: 6. The chain has TRBV11-2 and TRBJ2-7, with 7 bases fitting TRBD2. The clonotype was recovered from a man aged 80 or over with acute or convalescent COVID-19. Sequenced input: peripheral blood. CDR3 protein: CASSLEVTSLEQYF. For the CDR3, the DNA is TGTGCCAGCAGCTTAGAGGTGACTAGCCTAGAGCAGTACTTC.